The 3 T cell receptor beta chains below all came from one sample that was sequenced in a study of blood T cells in healthy people across ages. A second PCR of 7 to 11 cycles used a sample-barcoded 5' primer and a J-beta primer mix. TCRdb re-called the 5' RACE reads through MiXCR, storing one row per CDR3 protein. The data hold some 1.4 million distinct CDR3 sequences, with around 39% observed a single time. Sample: blood. These receptors originate from a woman in her late teens or twenties in good health.

A few counts support this clonotype. The gene calls are TRBV2 and TRBJ2-1; D remains unclear. V lost 7 bases and J 5 bases, leaving 9 bases between the germline ends. Per the germline V gene, CDR1 is SNHLY and CDR2 is FYNNEI. The length of the CDR3 is 12 residues. The CDR3 DNA reads TGTGCCAGCATATATAGAAACAATGAGCAGTTCTTC. It codes for CASIYRNNEQFF.

V and J are TRBV9 and TRBJ1-1; possible D gene TRBD1, 5 bases. Deletions cut 3 bases from V and 4 bases from J, with 16 bases between. This CDR3 has 15 residues. Looked up from germline, CDR1 is SGDLS and CDR2 is YYNGEE. CDR3 in amino acids: CASSADRLGGTEAFF. In nucleotides, the CDR3 is TGTGCCAGCAGCGCTGACAGACTCGGTGGCACTGAAGCTTTCTTT.

The chain employs TRBV21-1 and TRBJ2-1; TRBD2 is taken as the D call from the table, unchecked against the DNA. TRBV21-1 is a recognized pseudogene. CDR3 length equals 14 residues. CDR3: CASSNSRLHNEQFF. The CDR3 nucleotides read TGTGCCAGCAGCAATTCCCGCTTACACAATGAGCAGTTCTTC.